This paragraph reports one T cell receptor (beta chain). Its antigen remains unknown. Clones were read by immunoSEQ multiplex PCR, and TCRdb kept only the in-frame ones, dropping some. The data contain some 78,000 clones, 83% of them singletons. The data originate from a study of T cell responses to AZD1222 COVID-19 vaccine. Overall study findings and caveats: Repertoires in all cases were sampled only once the peak T cell response had passed. Vaccine-associated CD4 TCRs ranged over spike, dominating at 160-218 and 743-854.

Material: peripheral blood, obtained 28 days after the second AZD1222 dose. This TCR was sampled from an adult who received the AZD1222 COVID-19 vaccine.

CDR3 nucleotide sequence: TGTGCCAGCAGTCTGGAGAGGCGCGAGACCCAGTACTTC. It specifies CASSLERRETQYF. The V call is TRBV5-6, the J call TRBJ2-5; D unresolved. The ends were cut back, 5 bases at V and 5 bases at J, with 13 bases in the middle. This CDR3 contains 13 residues. From germline, CDR1 is SGHDT and CDR2 YYEEEE.